This T cell receptor (beta chain) was documented in a study of OX40 agonist ivuxolimab in advanced cancers. Study-wide background: The eligibility criteria allowed prior anti-PD-1, anti-PD-L1 or anti-CTLA-4 therapy, and 40% had some.

Measured with immunoSEQ multiplex PCR; TCRdb has only the in-frame clones, and not every one. The data hold approximately 44,000 clones, with roughly 86% observed a single time. Study-wide results and limits: Fewer expanded clones were found on average in CD4+ than in CD8+ T cells.

In the case of this clone: Its target is not known.

V was clipped by 1 base and J by 4 bases, with 5 bases between them. The CDR3 length is 13 residues. CDR1 SEHNR and CDR2 FQNEAQ come from the germline V gene (reference sequence). This TCR came from an adult with an advanced solid tumor such as melanoma, head and neck, liver or kidney cancer. The chain has TRBV7-9 and TRBJ1-5; D unresolved. Sequencing was performed on CD4+ or CD8+ T cells sorted from blood, taken in a trial of the OX40 agonist ivuxolimab. The DNA for the CDR3 is TGTGCCAGCAGCTTAGGGTTGAATCAGCCCCAGCATTTT. Protein: CASSLGLNQPQHF.